The clone carrying this TCR beta chain is judged medium-sized. cDNA was made from 500 ng RNA using alpha and beta constant primers. Using multiplexing indices, alpha and beta chain libraries were generated apart by chain-specific third strand synthesis. Two random hexamers, added before amplification and joined, formed each molecule's 12-nucleotide barcode. TCRdb called the 5' RACE reads again in MiXCR, with one record for every CDR3 protein. The top ten hold 7% to 10% of the sample, which has 15,000 to 18,000 distinct CDR3 sequences, 7% seen once. This sample was included in a study of HIV-infected patients and healthy controls. Between the trimmed V and J ends, which lost 10 bases and 0 bases, there was a span of 13 bases. CDR1 is KGHDR, CDR2 SFDVKD, per germline. The CDR3 is 14 residues long. All unsorted peripheral T cells were captured because whole blood was used without fractionation.

This rearrangement joins TRBV24-1 to TRBJ2-3; D unclear. The material sequenced was blood. This clonotype was sampled from an adult in good health. The CDR3 nucleotides read TGTGCCACTAGAGCGAGTGGTAGCACAGATACGCAGTATTTT. This sequence encodes CATRASGSTDTQYF.